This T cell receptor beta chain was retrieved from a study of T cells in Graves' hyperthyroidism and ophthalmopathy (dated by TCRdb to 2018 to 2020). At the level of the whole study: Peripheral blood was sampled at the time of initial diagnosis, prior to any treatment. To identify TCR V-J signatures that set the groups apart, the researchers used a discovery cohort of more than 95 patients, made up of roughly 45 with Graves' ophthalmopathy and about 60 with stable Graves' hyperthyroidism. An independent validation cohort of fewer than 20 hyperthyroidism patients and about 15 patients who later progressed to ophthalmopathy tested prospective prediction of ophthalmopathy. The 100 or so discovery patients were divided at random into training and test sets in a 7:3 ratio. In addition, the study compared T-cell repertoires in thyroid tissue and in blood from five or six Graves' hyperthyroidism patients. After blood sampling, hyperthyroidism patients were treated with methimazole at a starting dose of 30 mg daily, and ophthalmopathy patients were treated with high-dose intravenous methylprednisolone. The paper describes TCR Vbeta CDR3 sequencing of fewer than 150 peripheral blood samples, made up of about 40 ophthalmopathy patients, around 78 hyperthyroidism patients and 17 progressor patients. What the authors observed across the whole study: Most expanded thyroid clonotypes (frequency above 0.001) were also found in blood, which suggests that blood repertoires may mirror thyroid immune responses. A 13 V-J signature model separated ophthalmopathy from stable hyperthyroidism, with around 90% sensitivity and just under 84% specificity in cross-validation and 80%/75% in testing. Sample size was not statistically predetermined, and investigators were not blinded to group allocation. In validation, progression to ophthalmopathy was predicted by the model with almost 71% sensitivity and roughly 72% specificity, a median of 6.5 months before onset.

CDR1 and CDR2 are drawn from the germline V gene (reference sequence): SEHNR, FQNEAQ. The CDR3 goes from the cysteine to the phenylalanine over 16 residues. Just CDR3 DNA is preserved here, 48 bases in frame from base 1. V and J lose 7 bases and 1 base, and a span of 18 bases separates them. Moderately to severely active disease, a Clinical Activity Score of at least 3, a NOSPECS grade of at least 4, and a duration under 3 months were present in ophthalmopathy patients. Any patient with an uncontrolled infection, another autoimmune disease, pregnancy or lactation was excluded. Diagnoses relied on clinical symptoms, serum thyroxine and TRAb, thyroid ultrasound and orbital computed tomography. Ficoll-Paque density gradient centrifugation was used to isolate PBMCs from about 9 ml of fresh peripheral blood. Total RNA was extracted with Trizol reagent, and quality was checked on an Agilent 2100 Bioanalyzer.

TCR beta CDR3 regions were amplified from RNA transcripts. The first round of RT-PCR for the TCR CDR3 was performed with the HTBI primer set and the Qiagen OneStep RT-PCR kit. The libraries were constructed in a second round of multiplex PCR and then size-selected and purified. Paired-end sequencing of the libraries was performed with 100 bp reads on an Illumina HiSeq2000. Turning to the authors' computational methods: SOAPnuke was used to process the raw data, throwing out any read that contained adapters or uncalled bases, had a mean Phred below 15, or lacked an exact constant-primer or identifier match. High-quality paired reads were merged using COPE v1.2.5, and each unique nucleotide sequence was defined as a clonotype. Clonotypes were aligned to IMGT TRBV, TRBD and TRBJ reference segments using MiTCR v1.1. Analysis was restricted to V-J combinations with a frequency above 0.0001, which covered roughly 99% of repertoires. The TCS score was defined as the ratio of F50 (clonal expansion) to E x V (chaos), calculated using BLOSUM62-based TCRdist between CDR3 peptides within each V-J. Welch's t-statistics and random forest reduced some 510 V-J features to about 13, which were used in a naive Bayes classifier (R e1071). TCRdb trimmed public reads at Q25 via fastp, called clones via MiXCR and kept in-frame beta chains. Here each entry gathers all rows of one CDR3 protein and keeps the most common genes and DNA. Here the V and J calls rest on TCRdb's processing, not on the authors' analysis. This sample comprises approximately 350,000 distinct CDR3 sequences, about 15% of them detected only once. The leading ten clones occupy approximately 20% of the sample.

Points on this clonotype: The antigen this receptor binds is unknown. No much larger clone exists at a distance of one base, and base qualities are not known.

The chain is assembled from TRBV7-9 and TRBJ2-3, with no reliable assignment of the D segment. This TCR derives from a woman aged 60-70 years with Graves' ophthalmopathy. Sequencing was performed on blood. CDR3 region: CASNTYSTSGTDTQYF. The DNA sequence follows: TGTGCCAGCAACACCTACAGCACCTCGGGCACAGATACGCAGTATTTT.